This T cell receptor beta chain was recorded in a study of CD8+CD57+ T cells in acquired aplastic anemia. As for the study in general: Mean DNA quantity obtained from sorted CD4+ and CD8+ cells was 3.2 ug. The study's findings and limits: The same twenty-nine CD8+ CDR3 sequences occurred in patients and in controls.

CDR3 and TCR beta VDJ profiling relied on a genomic DNA template. In TCRdb, the reads were re-called with MiXCR into one record per CDR3 protein. Among 100,000 to 150,000 distinct CDR3 sequences listed, about 40% were seen once. J gave up 0 bases and V 3 bases, and 3 bases lay outside the gene matches. This CDR3 is 15 amino acids long. CDR1 and CDR2 (germline): SGDLS, YYNGEE. The authors sequenced patients whose flow cytometry had shown CD8+CD57+ cell expansion. Diagnosis of severe acquired aplastic anemia applied to all patients. The table lists this clonotype with many counts. What it recognizes is unknown.

The specimen was sorted CD4+, CD8+, or CD8+CD57+ T cells (not recorded which) from PBMCs. The sequence was obtained from a human donor with aplastic anemia. The genes are TRBV9 and TRBJ1-3; TRBD1 agrees at 7 bases. CDR3 DNA sequence: TGTGCCAGCAGCGCTCGGGACAGCTCTGGAAACACCATATATTTT. Protein sequence: CASSARDSSGNTIYF.